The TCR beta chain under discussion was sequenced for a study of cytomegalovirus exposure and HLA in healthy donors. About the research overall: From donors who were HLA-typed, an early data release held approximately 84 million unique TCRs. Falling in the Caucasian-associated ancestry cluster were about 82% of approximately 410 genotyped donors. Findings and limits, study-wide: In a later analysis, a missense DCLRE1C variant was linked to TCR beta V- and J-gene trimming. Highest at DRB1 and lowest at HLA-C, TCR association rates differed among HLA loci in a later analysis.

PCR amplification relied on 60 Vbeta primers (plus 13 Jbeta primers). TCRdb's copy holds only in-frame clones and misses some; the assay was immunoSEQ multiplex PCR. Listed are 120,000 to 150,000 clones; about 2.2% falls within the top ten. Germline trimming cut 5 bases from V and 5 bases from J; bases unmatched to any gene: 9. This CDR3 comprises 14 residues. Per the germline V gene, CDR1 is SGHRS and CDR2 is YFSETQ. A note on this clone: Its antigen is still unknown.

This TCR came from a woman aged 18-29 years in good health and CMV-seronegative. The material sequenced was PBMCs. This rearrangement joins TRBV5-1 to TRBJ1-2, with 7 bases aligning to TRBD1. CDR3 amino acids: CASSVSGGWYGYTF. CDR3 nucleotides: TGCGCCAGCAGTGTGTCAGGGGGATGGTATGGCTACACCTTC.